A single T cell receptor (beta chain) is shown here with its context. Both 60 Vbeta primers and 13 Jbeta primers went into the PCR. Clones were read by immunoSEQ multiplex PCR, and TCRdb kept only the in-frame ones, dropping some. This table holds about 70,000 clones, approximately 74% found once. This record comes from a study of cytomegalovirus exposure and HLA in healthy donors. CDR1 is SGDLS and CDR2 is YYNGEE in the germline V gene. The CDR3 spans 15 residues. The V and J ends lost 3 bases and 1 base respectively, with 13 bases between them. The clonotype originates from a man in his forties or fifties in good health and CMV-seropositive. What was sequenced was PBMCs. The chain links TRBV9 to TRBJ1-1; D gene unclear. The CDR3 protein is CASSGRPEGNTEAFF. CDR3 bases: TGTGCCAGCAGCGGTAGACCCGAGGGGAACACTGAAGCTTTCTTT.